The 25 T cell receptor beta chains below come from one sample, sequenced in a study of Tregs in tolerant kidney transplant recipients. TCRdb keeps only in-frame clones here, not all; method: immunoSEQ multiplex PCR. This table holds about 2,000 clones, roughly 52% found once. Antigens of these TCRs are unknown. Sequencing was done on a sample of Tregs from blood cultured with allogeneic cells. These receptors came from a human donor in good health.

The chain has TRBV30 and TRBJ1-5; D is unclear. This CDR3 is built from 13 residues. Germline CDR1 GTSNPN, CDR2 SVGIG (reference sequence). Trimming stripped 0 bases from V and 4 bases from J, with 7 bases between. This CDR3 is CAWSVQENQPQHF. The CDR3 DNA reads as TGTGCCTGGAGTGTCCAGGAGAATCAGCCCCAGCATTTT.

This clone was counted a few times. The chain combines TRBV6-5 with TRBJ1-2, with 8 bases matching TRBD1. Trimming removed 8 bases from V and 10 bases from J; junction bases left unmatched: 15. Germline assignment: CDR1 MNHEY and CDR2 SVGAGI. This CDR3 has 14 residues. The CDR3 nucleotides are TGTGCCAGCGGGAATTACAGGGGGGTCGATGACTACACCTTC. The encoded protein is CASGNYRGVDDYTF.

This clone is medium-sized (0.01 to 0.1%) within its sample. The CDR3 is CASSPDRGALNTEAFF. CDR3 nucleotide sequence: TGTGCCAGCAGTCCGGACAGGGGGGCCTTGAACACTGAAGCTTTCTTT. The chain couples TRBV5-4 to TRBJ1-1, with 10 bases fitting TRBD1. The V gene end was trimmed by 5 bases and the J gene end by 0 bases; junction bases not matched to a gene: 7. The CDR3 sequence is 16 residues long. Germline V lookup: CDR1 SGHNT, CDR2 YYREEE (reference sequence).

This clone has only a few counts. The chain recombines TRBV7-3 with TRBJ2-1; D ambiguous. CDR1 and CDR2 (germline): SGHTA, FQGTGA. This CDR3 has 15 amino acids. The V end lost 2 bases, the J end lost 0 bases, and 8 bases lay between the germline ends. CDR3 sequence reads: CASSLVGNSYNEQFF. Written as DNA, the CDR3 is TGTGCCAGCAGCTTAGTAGGGAACTCCTACAATGAGCAGTTCTTC.

This clone was observed a few times. The gene calls are TRBV5-1 and TRBJ1-1; the D gene is possibly TRBD1 (5 bases). Germline-derived CDR1 and CDR2 are SGHRS and YFSETQ. Trimming took off 0 bases at V and 2 bases at J, with 8 bases between the two ends. The CDR3 loop spans 14 amino acids. CDR3 protein: CASSLAGGNTEAFF. The DNA for the CDR3 is TGCGCCAGCAGCTTGGCGGGGGGAAACACTGAAGCTTTCTTT.

The genes are TRBV5-4 and TRBJ2-5, with TRBD2 identical over 16 bases. The trim removed 4 bases at V and 5 bases at J, leaving 8 bases unmatched. The germline V gene encodes CDR1 SGHNT and CDR2 YYREEE (reference sequence). This CDR3 contains 17 residues. CDR3 DNA: TGTGCCAGCAGCCAGGGGACTAGCGGGAGGGCCAGGGAGACCCAGTACTTC. Protein sequence: CASSQGTSGRARETQYF.

The chain carries TRBV9 and TRBJ2-3; perhaps D is TRBD1 or TRBD2 (6 bases each). This CDR3 is 16 amino acids long. The V gene's germline CDR1 is SGDLS and CDR2 YYNGEE. Trimming took off 4 bases at V and 8 bases at J, with 23 bases between the two ends. CDR3 residues: CASSQYGGPTTGTQYF. The CDR3 DNA is TGTGCCAGCAGCCAATATGGGGGGCCTACAACGGGTACGCAGTATTTT.

This clone has a handful of counts. The chain recombines TRBV5-1 with TRBJ2-7; D perhaps matches TRBD2 (6 bases). CDR3 length: 16 amino acids. Trimming shortened V by 4 bases and J by 5 bases, and 22 bases separated the two germline ends. The V gene's germline CDR1 is SGHRS and CDR2 YFSETQ. CDR3 in amino acids: CASSPLVRGLNHEQYF. The CDR3, as DNA: TGCGCCAGCAGCCCCCTTGTGCGGGGTTTAAACCACGAGCAGTACTTC.

This chain uses TRBV5-1 with TRBJ1-6; tentative D call: TRBD1 (6 bases). The ends were cut back, 1 base at V and 8 bases at J, with 13 bases in the middle. The V gene's germline CDR1 is SGHRS and CDR2 YFSETQ. There are 15 residues in the CDR3. CDR3 protein: CASSLYSAGDSPLHF. The CDR3 DNA reads TGCGCCAGCAGCTTGTATTCGGCAGGGGATTCACCCCTCCACTTT.

The V call is TRBV6-5, the J call TRBJ1-1, with TRBD1 as a possible D gene (6 bases). V was cut by 4 bases and J by 11 bases, with 23 bases left in between. CDR3 length: 15 residues. Looked up from germline, CDR1 is MNHEY and CDR2 is SVGAGI. CDR3 sequence: CASSFSGGGGRSAFF. The CDR3 DNA is TGTGCCAGCAGTTTTTCGGGAGGGGGTGGAAGGTCGGCTTTCTTT.

This clone is medium-sized in the sample. The CDR3 sequence is CASSREPIQGRQAFF. The CDR3 region has the DNA TGTGCCAGCAGCCGCGAACCTATACAGGGGCGGCAAGCTTTCTTT. This chain uses TRBV2 with TRBJ1-1; 7 bases are a match to TRBD1. Per the germline V gene, CDR1 is SNHLY and CDR2 is FYNNEI. This CDR3 is built from 15 residues. V shed 6 bases, J shed 9 bases, and the junction held 16 bases outside the gene matches.

Remarks on this clone: It may be a read error: a sequence one base away is much more abundant. The V and J genes are TRBV5-6 and TRBJ2-7, with D uncertain. The CDR3 contains 13 residues. Trimming stripped 0 bases from V and 7 bases from J, with 11 bases between. CDR1 is SGHDT and CDR2 is YYEEEE in the germline V gene. The CDR3 protein is CASSLGPGPEQYF. The CDR3 nucleotides read TGTGCCAGCAGCTTGGGGCCGGGCCCGGAGCAGTACTTC.

This clone has only one observation. The J gene is TRBJ1-4, the V gene TRBV4-2; D is possibly TRBD1 (5 bases). This CDR3 contains 15 residues. The V gene lost 0 bases and the J gene lost 3 bases, with 8 bases spanning the gap. The germline V gene encodes CDR1 LGHNA and CDR2 YNFKEQ. The CDR3, as DNA: TGTGCCAGCAGCCAAGATGTGGGGGCTAATGAAAAACTGTTTTTT. Translating gives CASSQDVGANEKLFF.

In regard to this clone: The junction does not match germline at one end; this may be a read error. The chain is built from TRBV7-6 and TRBJ2-3, with 7 positions matching TRBD2. Germline CDR1 and CDR2: SGHVS and FNYEAQ. The CDR3 is made up of 13 amino acids. The CDR3 sequence is CASSFREADTQYF. Here the CDR3 DNA reads TGCGCCAGCAGCTTTCGGGAGGCAGATACGCAGTATTTT.

V and J are TRBV28 and TRBJ2-6; D gene uncertain. The CDR3 is 15 residues long. The V gene lost 6 bases and the J gene lost 0 bases, with 9 bases spanning the gap. Looked up from germline, CDR1 is MDHEN and CDR2 is SYDVKM. This CDR3 is CASSEQPSGANVLTF. The CDR3 nucleotides are TGTGCCAGCAGCGAACAGCCCTCTGGGGCCAACGTCCTGACTTTC.

V usage is TRBV5-1 and J usage is TRBJ1-2, with 7 bases identical to TRBD1. Germline CDR1 is SGHRS and CDR2 is YFSETQ. V was clipped by 1 base and J by 7 bases; unmatched bases: 10. The CDR3 is made up of 15 amino acids. The CDR3 bases are TGCGCCAGCAGCTTGTCTCGACAGGGTAGCGGTGGCTACACCTTC. Translation: CASSLSRQGSGGYTF.

The V gene is TRBV7-3, the J gene TRBJ1-6; D might be TRBD1 (5 bases). Germline-derived CDR1 and CDR2 are SGHTA and FQGTGA. Trimming left V 4 bases short and J 5 bases short, with 12 bases between. The CDR3 runs 15 residues. Here the CDR3 DNA reads TGTGCCAGCAGCTCCCAGGGCGTGGATAATTCACCCCTCCACTTT. Its translation is CASSSQGVDNSPLHF. The full variable domain, completed using reference TRBV7-3 and TRBJ1-6, is GAGVSQTPSNKVTEKGKYVELRCDPISGHTALYWYRQSLGQGPEFLIYFQGTGAADDSGLPNDRFFAVRPEGSVSTLKIQRTERGDSAVYLCASSSQGVDNSPLHFGNGTRLTVT.

V usage is TRBV2 and J usage is TRBJ2-3; TRBD2 might be the D (5 bases). The ends were cut back, 1 base at V and 2 bases at J, with 19 bases in the middle. Per the germline V gene, CDR1 is SNHLY and CDR2 is FYNNEI. CDR3 length: 18 residues. The CDR3 loop reads CASSEGRFLALNTDTQYF. CDR3 bases: TGTGCCAGCAGTGAAGGTCGGTTCCTAGCACTCAACACAGATACGCAGTATTTT.

This rearrangement joins TRBV5-6 to TRBJ2-7, with a possible D match to TRBD2 (7 bases). CDR3 size: 16 residues. Trimming took off 4 bases at V and 2 bases at J, with 19 bases between the two ends. CDR1 and CDR2 (germline): SGHDT, YYEEEE. The CDR3 coding sequence is TGTGCCAGCAGCCAAGGGGGAGGGACCCGGACCTACGAGCAGTACTTC. Protein sequence: CASSQGGGTRTYEQYF.

This clone was seen only once. V and J are TRBV5-5 and TRBJ2-1; possible D gene TRBD2, 5 bases. This CDR3 spans 14 amino acids. V lost 2 bases to trimming and J lost 5 bases, with 11 bases between them. Germline CDR1 SGHKS, CDR2 YYEKEE (reference sequence). Here the CDR3 DNA reads TGTGCCAGCAGCTTTGGACGGGGAAACAATGAGCAGTTCTTC. Amino acid sequence: CASSFGRGNNEQFF.

This clone was seen only once. The CDR3 region has the DNA TGTGCCAGCAGCTTAGCGGCAGGCTGGGGAAACACCATATATTTT. This sequence encodes CASSLAAGWGNTIYF. The chain uses TRBV11-2 and TRBJ1-3; D not certain. With 1 base removed from V and 4 bases from J, the gap between germline ends came to 11 bases. Germline CDR1 SGHAT, CDR2 FQNNGV. The CDR3 extends over 15 amino acids.

J is TRBJ2-2 and V is TRBV7-5; the D segment call TRBD2 is taken from the table without a DNA check. TRBV7-5 is described as a pseudogene. CDR3 length: 16 amino acids. CDR3 bases: TGTGCCAGCAGCCTCTCTAGCGTACCGAACACCGGGGAGCTGTTTTTT. It codes for CASSLSSVPNTGELFF.

In this sample, this clone turned up once. V is TRBV18 and J is TRBJ1-4; D is unresolved. Germline V CDR1 and CDR2: KGHSH, LQKENI. V lost 3 bases to trimming and J lost 7 bases, with 15 bases between them. CDR3 length: 15 residues. CDR3 residues: CASSPSTTRTEKLFF. The CDR3 DNA reads TGTGCCAGCTCACCTTCCACGACGCGGACTGAAAAACTGTTTTTT.

This chain uses TRBV11-3 with TRBJ2-7; D is unclear. This CDR3 comprises 14 residues. Trimming took 5 bases from V and 3 from J, leaving 14 bases between them. Germline CDR1 is SGHNT and CDR2 is YENEEA. CDR3 sequence: CASSLSSGDYEQYF. The CDR3, as DNA: TGTGCCAGCAGCCTGTCTTCAGGAGACTACGAGCAGTACTTC.

The V and J genes are TRBV29-1 and TRBJ2-1, with TRBD2 matching 9 bases. Germline loops: CDR1 SQVTM, CDR2 ANQGSEA. The junction had 7 bases not matched to a gene; V was cut back by 7 bases and J by 9 bases. The CDR3 has 12 residues. The CDR3 nucleotides are TGCAGCGGAGGGACTAGCCGCGGTGAGCAGTTCTTC. Translating gives CSGGTSRGEQFF.